These 8 T cell receptor beta chains share one sample of origin, sequenced in a study of follicular helper T cells after annual influenza vaccination. Documented time point: 2015-2016 season, pre-vaccination. The table came from immunoSEQ multiplex PCR; TCRdb's copy has only in-frame clones and leaves some out. The sample shows under 9,500 clones, around nine tenths of them seen only once. Material: CXCR5+ CD38- circulating T follicular helper cells from blood, obtained on the day of influenza vaccination. The subset denotes: circulating Tfh, non-naive CD4+CXCR5+PD-1+ (ICOS+CD38+ or ICOS-CD38-). The receptors stem from an adult who received the influenza vaccine.

The table lists this clone with a count of one. This chain links TRBV21-1 with TRBJ1-2; the table's D call, TRBD1, has no DNA check behind it. TRBV21-1 is an annotated pseudogene. The CDR3 has 18 amino acids. CDR3 DNA sequence: TGTGCCAGCAGCAAAGAAGGGGGGAACAGGGGGCGATCCTATGGCTACACCTTC. Translated, it gives CASSKEGGNRGRSYGYTF.

The chain carries TRBV5-1 and TRBJ1-4; 8 nucleotides match TRBD1. V dropped 0 bases and J dropped 5; count of bases not matched to a gene: 3. The CDR3 is made up of 15 amino acids. Germline V gives CDR1 SGHRS, CDR2 YFSETQ. The CDR3 is CASSLVTGGNEKLFF. As DNA, the CDR3 is TGCGCCAGCAGCTTGGTAACAGGGGGGAATGAAAAACTGTTTTTT.

This chain connects TRBV11-2 to TRBJ2-1; the D gene is possibly TRBD1 (5 bases). This CDR3 region has 16 residues. Germline-derived CDR1 and CDR2 are SGHAT and FQNNGV. V was shortened by 4 bases and J by 1 base, with 14 bases between the two germline ends. This CDR3 is CASSSRAGSSYNEQFF. In nucleotides, the CDR3 is TGTGCCAGCAGCTCTCGTGCAGGGTCATCCTACAATGAGCAGTTCTTC.

V and J are TRBV7-2 and TRBJ2-1; 7 bases are shared with TRBD2. Germline CDR1 is SGHTA and CDR2 is FQGNSA. The CDR3 extends over 14 amino acids. The ends lost 5 bases at V and 8 bases at J; junction bases unmatched: 9. The CDR3 DNA sequence: TGTGCCAGCAGCGGGTCGGGGAGGGCCCATGAGCAGTTCTTC. Amino acid sequence: CASSGSGRAHEQFF.

The V and J genes are TRBV10-3 and TRBJ1-1; the D is unclear. Germline lookup yields CDR1 ENHRY and CDR2 SYGVKD. This CDR3 has 13 residues. The V end lost 10 bases, the J end lost 0 bases, and 12 bases lay between the germline ends. The CDR3 DNA reads as TGTGCCACCGGCGACATAATGAACACTGAAGCTTTCTTT. Protein product: CATGDIMNTEAFF.

The rearrangement joins TRBV7-9 to TRBJ1-2, with 8 bases lining up with TRBD1. The germline V gene has CDR1 SEHNR and CDR2 FQNEAQ (reference sequence). J gave up 4 bases and V 5 bases, and 12 bases lay outside the gene matches. The CDR3 spans 16 residues. The CDR3 is CASSPSAGGFSYGYTF. In DNA form, the CDR3 reads TGTGCCAGCAGCCCTAGCGCAGGGGGCTTTAGCTATGGCTACACCTTC.

The CDR3 here is CASSLDRHTDTQYF. In DNA form, the CDR3 reads TGTGCCAGCAGCTTGGACAGGCACACAGATACGCAGTATTTT. The chain uses TRBV5-8 and TRBJ2-3, with D perhaps TRBD1 (5 bases). Germline CDR1 and CDR2: SGHTS and YDEGEE. CDR3 length equals 14 residues. The V and J ends lost 0 bases and 2 bases respectively, with 7 bases between them.

The chain uses TRBV7-2 and TRBJ1-1; TRBD1 matches at 8 bases. V dropped 5 bases and J dropped 5; count of bases not matched to a gene: 4. This CDR3 spans 13 amino acids. Germline values: CDR1 SGHTA, CDR2 FQGNSA. As DNA, the CDR3 is TGTGCCAGCAGCCTTCGACAGGGGACTGAAGCTTTCTTT. This sequence encodes CASSLRQGTEAFF.